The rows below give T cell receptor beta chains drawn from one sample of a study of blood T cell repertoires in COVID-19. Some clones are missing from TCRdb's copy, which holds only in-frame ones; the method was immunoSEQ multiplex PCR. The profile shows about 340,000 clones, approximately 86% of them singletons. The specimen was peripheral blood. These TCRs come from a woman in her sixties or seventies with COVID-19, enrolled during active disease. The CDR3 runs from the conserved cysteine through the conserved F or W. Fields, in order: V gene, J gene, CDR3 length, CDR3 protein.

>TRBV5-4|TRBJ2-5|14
CASSLVLGEETQYF
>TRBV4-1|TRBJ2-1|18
CASSPGLAGVITYNEQFF
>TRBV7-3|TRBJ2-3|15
CASSEGTSRTDTQYF
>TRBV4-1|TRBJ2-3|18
CASSQGLKRVSSTDTQYF
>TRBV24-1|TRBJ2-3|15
CATSDSQGYTDTQYF
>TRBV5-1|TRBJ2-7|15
CASSPGVGNSYEQYF
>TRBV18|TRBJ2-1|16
CASSPPATGGYNEQFF
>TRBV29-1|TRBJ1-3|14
CSVVLGAGGNTIYF
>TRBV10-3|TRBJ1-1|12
CAISEVATEAFF
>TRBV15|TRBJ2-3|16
CATSRAMGGSTDTQYF
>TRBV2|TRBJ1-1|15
CASSEEAAPSPEAFF
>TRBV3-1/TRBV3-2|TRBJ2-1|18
CASSQAGPAGKRGNEQFF
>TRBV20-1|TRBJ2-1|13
CSASSGRRGEQFF
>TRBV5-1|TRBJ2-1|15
CASSLDRDGYNEQFF
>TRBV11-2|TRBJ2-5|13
CASSISWAQAPYF
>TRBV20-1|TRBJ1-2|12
CSASGAGAGYTF
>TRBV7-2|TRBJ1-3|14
CASSSGQGVHTIYF
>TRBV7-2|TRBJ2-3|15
CASSLSGGDTDTQYF
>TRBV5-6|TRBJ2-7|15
CASSLLASGGYEQYF
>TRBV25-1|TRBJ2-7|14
CASSVSWQDYEQYF
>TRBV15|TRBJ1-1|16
CATSRGGTGLNTEAFF
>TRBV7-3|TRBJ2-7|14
CASSSGQGVNEQYF
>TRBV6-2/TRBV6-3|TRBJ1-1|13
CASSRQGMTEAFF
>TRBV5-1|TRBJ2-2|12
CASSLGDGELFF
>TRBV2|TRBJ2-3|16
CASSEGGGARTDTQYF
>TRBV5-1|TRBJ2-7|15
CASSVSSGVSYEQYF
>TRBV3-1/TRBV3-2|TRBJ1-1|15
CASSQPDRGGAEAFF
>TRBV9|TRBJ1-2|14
CASSTSGQTYGYTF
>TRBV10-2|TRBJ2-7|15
CASRAGLAEFYEQYF
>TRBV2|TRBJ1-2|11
CASSEAQKYTF
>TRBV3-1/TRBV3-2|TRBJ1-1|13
CASSFGAAGEAFF
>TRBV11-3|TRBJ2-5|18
CASSLDRYDRMYQETQYF
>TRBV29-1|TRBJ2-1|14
CSGTIAGPHNEQFF
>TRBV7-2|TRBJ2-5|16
CASSLGLAGDRETQYF
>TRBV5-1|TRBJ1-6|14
CASSPRTGYSPLHF
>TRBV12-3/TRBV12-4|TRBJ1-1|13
CASSFTGNTEAFF
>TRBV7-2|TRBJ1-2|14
CASSSPGGVGGYTF
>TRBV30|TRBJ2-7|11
CAWSLFTEQYF
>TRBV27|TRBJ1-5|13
CASSLSGIQPQHF
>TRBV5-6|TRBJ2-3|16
CASSSKKAGGYDTQYF
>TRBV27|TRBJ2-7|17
CASSLFPPGRGAYEQYF
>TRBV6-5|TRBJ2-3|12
CASSLGTNTQYF
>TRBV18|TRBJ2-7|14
CASSPGTGTYEQYF
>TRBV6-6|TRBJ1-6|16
CASSPQDRGFHSPLHF
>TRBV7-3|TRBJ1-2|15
CASSFDRVQSYGYTF
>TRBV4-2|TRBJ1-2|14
CASSHPGQLGGYTF
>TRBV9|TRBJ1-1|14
CASSVDRASTEAFF
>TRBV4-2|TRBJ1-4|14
CASSQETTIGKLFF
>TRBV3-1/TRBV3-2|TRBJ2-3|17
CASSQDVVLPSTDTQYF
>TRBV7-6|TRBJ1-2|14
CASSSQENAISYTF
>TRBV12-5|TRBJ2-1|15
CASGSPGITYNEQFF
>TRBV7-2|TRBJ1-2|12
CASSPYSYGYTF
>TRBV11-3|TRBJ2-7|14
CASSGRAFSYEQYF
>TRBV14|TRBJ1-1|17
CASSQDTGILMDTEAFF
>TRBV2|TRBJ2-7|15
CASNQQGGGSYEQYF